The TCR beta chain described here comes from a study of CD8+ T cells in alopecia areata. Study-wide points: Scalp specimens additionally yield sequences from normal skin's resident alphabeta T cells. Mouse data revealed clearer TCR sharing than patient data did, a gap possibly tied to HLA.

It was from PBMCs that CD4+ and CD8+ T cells were sorted. As for this clone: Antigen specificity is unknown.

Extracted RNA was reverse transcribed into cDNA, the sequencing template. Assay: immunoSEQ multiplex PCR; the TCRdb copy retains only in-frame clones and omits some. The table shows approximately 99,000 clones, with approximately 60% occurring only once. The CDR3 contains 14 residues. Germline assignment: CDR1 PRHDT and CDR2 FYEKMQ (reference sequence). The V end lost 1 base, the J end lost 0 bases, and 4 bases lay between the germline ends. This clonotype was sampled from a human donor in good health. The sequenced material came from CD8+ T cells sorted from blood. The chain recombines TRBV13 with TRBJ1-3; D gene uncertain. The CDR3 DNA reads as TGTGCCAGCAGCTTAGAGTACTCTGGAAACACCATATATTTT. This translates into CASSLEYSGNTIYF.